The clone carrying this T cell receptor beta chain was seen more than once but under ten times. This entry belongs to a study of CD8 T cells in Susac syndrome. Trimming pared 4 bases from V and 7 bases from J, leaving 8 bases between. The CDR3 consists of 10 residues. The germline gives CDR1 SQVTM, CDR2 ANQGSEA. The patients with Susac syndrome were individuals who fulfilled the recently defined diagnostic criteria for disease that was either definite or probable. Reverse transcription of 0.5 to 1 ug RNA was performed with random hexamers. The immunoSEQ assay covered 54 Vbeta and 13 Jbeta segments for CDR3. Via MiXCR, TCRdb re-called the immunoSEQ multiplex PCR reads, giving one row per CDR3 protein. The sample has tens of thousands of distinct CDR3 sequences, just under 95% seen once.

This receptor was obtained from a human donor with Susac syndrome. The specimen was CD8+ T cells from PBMCs. The rearrangement uses TRBV29-1 and TRBJ2-7; possible D gene TRBD2, 5 bases. CDR3 residues: CSVASGEQYF. The CDR3 region has the DNA TGCAGCGTTGCCTCGGGGGAGCAGTACTTC.